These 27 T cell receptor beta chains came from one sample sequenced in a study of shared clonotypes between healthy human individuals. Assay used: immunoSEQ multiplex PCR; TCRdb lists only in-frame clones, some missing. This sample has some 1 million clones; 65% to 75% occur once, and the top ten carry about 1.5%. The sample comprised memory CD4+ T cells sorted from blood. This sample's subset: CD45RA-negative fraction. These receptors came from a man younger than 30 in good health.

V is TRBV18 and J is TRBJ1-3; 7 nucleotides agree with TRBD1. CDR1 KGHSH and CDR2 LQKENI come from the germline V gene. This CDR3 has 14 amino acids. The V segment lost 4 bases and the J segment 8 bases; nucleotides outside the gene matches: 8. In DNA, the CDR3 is TGTGCCAGCTCACGTGGGACAGCACGGGACACCATATATTTT. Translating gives CASSRGTARDTIYF.

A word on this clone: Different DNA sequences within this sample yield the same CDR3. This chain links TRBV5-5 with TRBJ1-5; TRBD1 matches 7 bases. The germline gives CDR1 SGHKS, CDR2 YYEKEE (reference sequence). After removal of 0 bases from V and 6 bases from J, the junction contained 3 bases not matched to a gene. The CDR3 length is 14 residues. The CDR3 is CASSLEGAGQPQHF. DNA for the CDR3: TGTGCCAGCAGCTTGGAGGGGGCTGGTCAGCCCCAGCATTTT. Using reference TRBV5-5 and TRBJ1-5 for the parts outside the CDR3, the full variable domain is DAGVTQSPTHLIKTRGQQVTLRCSPISGHKSVSWYQQVLGQGPQFIFQYYEKEERGRGNFPDRFSARQFPNYSSELNVNALLLGDSALYLCASSLEGAGQPQHFGDGTRLSIL.

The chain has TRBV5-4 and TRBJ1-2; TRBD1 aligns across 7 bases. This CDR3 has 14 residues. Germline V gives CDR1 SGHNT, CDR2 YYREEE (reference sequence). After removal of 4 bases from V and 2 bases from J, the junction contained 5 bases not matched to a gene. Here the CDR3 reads CASSTPGQNYGYTF. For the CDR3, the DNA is TGTGCCAGCAGCACCCCGGGACAGAACTATGGCTACACCTTC. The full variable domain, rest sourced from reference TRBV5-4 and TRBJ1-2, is ETGVTQSPTHLIKTRGQQVTLRCSSQSGHNTVSWYQQALGQGPQFIFQYYREEENGRGNFPPRFSGLQFPNYSSELNVNALELDDSALYLCASSTPGQNYGYTFGSGTRLTVV.

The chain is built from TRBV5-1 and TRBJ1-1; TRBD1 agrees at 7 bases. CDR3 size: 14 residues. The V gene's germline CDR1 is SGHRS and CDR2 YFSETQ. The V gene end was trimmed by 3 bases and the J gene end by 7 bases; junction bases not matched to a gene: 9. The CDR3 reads CASSSGLQGFEAFF. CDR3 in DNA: TGCGCCAGCAGCTCCGGCCTACAGGGGTTTGAAGCTTTCTTT.

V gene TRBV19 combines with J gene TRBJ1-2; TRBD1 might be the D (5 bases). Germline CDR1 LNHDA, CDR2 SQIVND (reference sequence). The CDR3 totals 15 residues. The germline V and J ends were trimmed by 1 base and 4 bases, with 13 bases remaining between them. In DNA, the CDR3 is TGTGCCAGTAGTATAGGTGGGACGCAAATCTATGGCTACACCTTC. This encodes CASSIGGTQIYGYTF. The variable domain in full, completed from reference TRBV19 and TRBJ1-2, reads DGGITQSPKYLFRKEGQNVTLSCEQNLNHDAMYWYRQDPGQGLRLIYYSQIVNDFQKGDIAEGYSVSREKKESFPLTVTSAQKNPTAFYLCASSIGGTQIYGYTFGSGTRLTVV.

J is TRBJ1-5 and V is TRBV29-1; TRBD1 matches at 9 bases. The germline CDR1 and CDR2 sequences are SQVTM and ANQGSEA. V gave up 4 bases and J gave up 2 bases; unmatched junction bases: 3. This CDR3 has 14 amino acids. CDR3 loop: CSVATGGGNQPQHF. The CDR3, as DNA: TGCAGCGTTGCAACAGGGGGCGGCAATCAGCCCCAGCATTTT.

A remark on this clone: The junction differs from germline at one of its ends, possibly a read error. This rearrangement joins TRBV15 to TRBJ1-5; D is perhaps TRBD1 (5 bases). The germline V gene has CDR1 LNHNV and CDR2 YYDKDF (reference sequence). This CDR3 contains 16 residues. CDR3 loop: CATRRGERGGNQPQHF. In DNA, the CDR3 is TGTGCCACCAGGAGAGGAGAGCGGGGGGGCAATCAGCCCCAGCATTTT. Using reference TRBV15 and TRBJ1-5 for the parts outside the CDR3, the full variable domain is DAMVIQNPRYQVTQFGKPVTLSCSQTLNHNVMYWYQQKSSQAPKLLFHYYDKDFNNEADTPDNFQSRRPNTSFCFLDIRSPGLGDTAMYLCATRRGERGGNQPQHFGDGTRLSIL.

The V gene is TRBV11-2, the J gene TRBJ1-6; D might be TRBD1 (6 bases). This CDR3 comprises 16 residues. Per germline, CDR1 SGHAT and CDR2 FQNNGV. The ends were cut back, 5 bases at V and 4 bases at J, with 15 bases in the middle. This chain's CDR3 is CASSLKPGQYNSPLHF. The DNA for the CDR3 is TGTGCCAGCAGCCTAAAACCGGGACAATATAATTCACCCCTCCACTTT.

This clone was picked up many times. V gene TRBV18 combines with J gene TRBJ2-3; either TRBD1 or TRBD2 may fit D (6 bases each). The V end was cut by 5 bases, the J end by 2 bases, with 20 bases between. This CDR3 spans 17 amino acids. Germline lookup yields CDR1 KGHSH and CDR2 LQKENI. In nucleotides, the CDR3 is TGTGCCAGCTCAAATGGGGGGCATAGTTACTCCACAGATACGCAGTATTTT. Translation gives CASSNGGHSYSTDTQYF. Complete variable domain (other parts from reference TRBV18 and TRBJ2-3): NAGVMQNPRHLVRRRGQEARLRCSPMKGHSHVYWYRQLPEEGLKFMVYLQKENIIDESGMPKERFSAEFPKEGPSILRIQQVVRGDSAAYFCASSNGGHSYSTDTQYFGPGTRLTVL.

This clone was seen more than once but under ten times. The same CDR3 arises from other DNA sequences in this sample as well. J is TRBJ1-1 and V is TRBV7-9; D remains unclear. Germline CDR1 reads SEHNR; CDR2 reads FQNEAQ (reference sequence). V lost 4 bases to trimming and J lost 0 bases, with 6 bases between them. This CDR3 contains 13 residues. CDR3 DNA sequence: TGTGCCAGCAGCTCAACACTGAACACTGAAGCTTTCTTT. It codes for CASSSTLNTEAFF.

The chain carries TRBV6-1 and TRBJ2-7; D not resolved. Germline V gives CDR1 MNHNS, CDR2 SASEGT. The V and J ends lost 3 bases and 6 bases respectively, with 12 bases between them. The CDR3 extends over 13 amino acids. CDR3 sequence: CASSEMRQSEQYF. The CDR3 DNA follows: TGTGCCAGCAGTGAGATGAGGCAGTCCGAGCAGTACTTC.

The CDR3 sequence: CASSPPYGQGARTEAFF. Here the CDR3 DNA reads TGTGCCAGCTCACCACCGTACGGACAGGGGGCGCGAACTGAAGCTTTCTTT. The J gene is TRBJ1-1, the V gene TRBV18, with 11 positions matching TRBD1. CDR1 KGHSH and CDR2 LQKENI come from the germline V gene. The ends lost 0 bases at V and 5 bases at J; junction bases unmatched: 8. CDR3 length: 17 amino acids.

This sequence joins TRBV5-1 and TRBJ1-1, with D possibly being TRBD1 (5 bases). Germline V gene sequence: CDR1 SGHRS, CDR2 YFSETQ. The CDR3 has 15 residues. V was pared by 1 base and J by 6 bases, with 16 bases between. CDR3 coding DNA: TGCGCCAGCAGCTTGATCGCAGGGACTTTCTCTGAAGCTTTCTTT. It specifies CASSLIAGTFSEAFF.

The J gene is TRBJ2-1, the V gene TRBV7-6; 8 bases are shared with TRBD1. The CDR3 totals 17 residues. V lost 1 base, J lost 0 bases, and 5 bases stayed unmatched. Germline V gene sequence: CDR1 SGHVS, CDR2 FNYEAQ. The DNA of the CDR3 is TGTGCCAGCAGCTTAGTTCGGACAGGGAGCTCCTACAATGAGCAGTTCTTC. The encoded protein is CASSLVRTGSSYNEQFF.

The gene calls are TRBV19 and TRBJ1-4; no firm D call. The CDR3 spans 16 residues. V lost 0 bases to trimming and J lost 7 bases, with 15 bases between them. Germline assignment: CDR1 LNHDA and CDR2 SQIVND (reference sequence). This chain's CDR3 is CASSIDQPVRTEKLFF. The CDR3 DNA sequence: TGTGCCAGTAGTATAGATCAACCTGTCCGAACTGAAAAACTGTTTTTT.

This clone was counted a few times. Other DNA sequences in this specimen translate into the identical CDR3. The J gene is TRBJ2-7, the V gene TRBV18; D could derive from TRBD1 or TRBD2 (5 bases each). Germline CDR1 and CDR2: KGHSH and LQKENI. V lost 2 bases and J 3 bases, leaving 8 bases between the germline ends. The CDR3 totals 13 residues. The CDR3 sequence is CASSPRDGYEQYF. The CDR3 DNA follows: TGTGCCAGCTCACCAAGGGACGGCTACGAGCAGTACTTC.

The CDR3 reads CSVQAGAAEAFF. The CDR3 nucleotides read TGCAGCGTTCAAGCTGGGGCAGCTGAAGCTTTCTTT. This chain links TRBV29-1 with TRBJ1-1; the D gene is possibly TRBD1 (5 bases). Germline CDR1 is SQVTM and CDR2 is ANQGSEA. V gave up 5 bases and J gave up 6 bases, with 13 bases separating them. The CDR3 sequence is 12 residues long.

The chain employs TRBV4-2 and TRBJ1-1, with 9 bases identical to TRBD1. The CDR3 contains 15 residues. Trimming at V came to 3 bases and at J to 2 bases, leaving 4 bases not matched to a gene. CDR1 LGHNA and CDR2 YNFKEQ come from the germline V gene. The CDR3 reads CASSQAGQGNTEAFF. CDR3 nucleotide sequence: TGTGCCAGCAGCCAGGCGGGACAGGGAAACACTGAAGCTTTCTTT.

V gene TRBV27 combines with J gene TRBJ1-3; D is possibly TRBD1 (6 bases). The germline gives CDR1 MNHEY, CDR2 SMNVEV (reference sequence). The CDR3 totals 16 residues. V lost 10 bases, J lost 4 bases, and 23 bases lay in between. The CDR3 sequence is CATKGWGPLGGNTIYF. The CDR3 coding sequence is TGTGCCACCAAAGGATGGGGGCCTTTGGGGGGAAACACCATATATTTT.

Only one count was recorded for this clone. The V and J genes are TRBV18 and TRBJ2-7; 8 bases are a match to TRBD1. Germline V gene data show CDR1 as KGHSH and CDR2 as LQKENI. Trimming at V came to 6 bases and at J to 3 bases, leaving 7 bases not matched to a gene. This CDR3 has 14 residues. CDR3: CASSPTGESYEQYF. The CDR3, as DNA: TGTGCCAGCTCGCCGACAGGGGAAAGCTACGAGCAGTACTTC.

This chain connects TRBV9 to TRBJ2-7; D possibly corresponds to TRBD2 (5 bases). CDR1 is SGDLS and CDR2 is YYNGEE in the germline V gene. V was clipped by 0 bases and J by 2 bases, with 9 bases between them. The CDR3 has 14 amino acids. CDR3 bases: TGTGCCAGCAGCGTAGGGCTAGCTACCTACGAGCAGTACTTC. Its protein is CASSVGLATYEQYF.

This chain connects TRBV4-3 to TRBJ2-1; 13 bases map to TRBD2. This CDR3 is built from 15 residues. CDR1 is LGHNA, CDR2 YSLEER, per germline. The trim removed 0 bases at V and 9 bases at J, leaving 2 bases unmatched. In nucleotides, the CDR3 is TGCGCCAGCAGCCAAGAGGGACTAGCGGGACCTGAGCAGTTCTTC. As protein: CASSQEGLAGPEQFF.

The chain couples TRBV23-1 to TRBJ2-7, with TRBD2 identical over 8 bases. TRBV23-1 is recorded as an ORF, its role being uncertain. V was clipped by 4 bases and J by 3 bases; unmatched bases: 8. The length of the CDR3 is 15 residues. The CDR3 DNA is TGCGCCAGCAGTCCCTTGGGACTAGTAGACTACGAGCAGTACTTC. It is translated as CASSPLGLVDYEQYF.

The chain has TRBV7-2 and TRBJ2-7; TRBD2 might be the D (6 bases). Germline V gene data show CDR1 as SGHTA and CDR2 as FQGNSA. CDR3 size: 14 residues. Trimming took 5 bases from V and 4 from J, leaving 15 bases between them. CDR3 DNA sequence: TGTGCCAGCAGCCCACACTCTAGCGAGTACGAGCAGTACTTC. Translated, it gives CASSPHSSEYEQYF.

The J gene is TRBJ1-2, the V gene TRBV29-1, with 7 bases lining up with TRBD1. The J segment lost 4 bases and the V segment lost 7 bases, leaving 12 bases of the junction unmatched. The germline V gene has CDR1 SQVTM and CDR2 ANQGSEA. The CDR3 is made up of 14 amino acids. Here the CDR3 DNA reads TGCAGCGCTATCCCTCAACAGGGGCTCTATGGCTACACCTTC. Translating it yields CSAIPQQGLYGYTF. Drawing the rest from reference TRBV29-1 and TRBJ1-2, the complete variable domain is SAVISQKPSRDICQRGTSLTIQCQVDSQVTMMFWYRQQPGQSLTLIATANQGSEATYESGFVIDKFPISRPNLTFSTLTVSNMSPEDSSIYLCSAIPQQGLYGYTFGSGTRLTVV.

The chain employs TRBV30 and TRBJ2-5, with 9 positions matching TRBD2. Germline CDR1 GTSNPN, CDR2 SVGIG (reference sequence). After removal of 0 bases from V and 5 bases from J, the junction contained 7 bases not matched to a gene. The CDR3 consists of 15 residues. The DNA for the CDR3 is TGTGCCTGGAGTGTATTGGCCAGCGGGAGGGAGACCCAGTACTTC. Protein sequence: CAWSVLASGRETQYF.

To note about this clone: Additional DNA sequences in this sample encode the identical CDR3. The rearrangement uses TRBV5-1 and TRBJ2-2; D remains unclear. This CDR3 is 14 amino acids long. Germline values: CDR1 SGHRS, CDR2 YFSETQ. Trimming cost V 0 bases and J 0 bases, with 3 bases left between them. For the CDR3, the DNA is TGCGCCAGCAGCTTGGGGTCGAACACCGGGGAGCTGTTTTTT. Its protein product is CASSLGSNTGELFF. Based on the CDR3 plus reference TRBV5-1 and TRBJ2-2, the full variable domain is KAGVTQTPRYLIKTRGQQVTLSCSPISGHRSVSWYQQTPGQGLQFLFEYFSETQRNKGNFPGRFSGRQFSNSRSEMNVSTLELGDSALYLCASSLGSNTGELFFGEGSRLTVL.